This T cell receptor beta chain was sequenced in a study of blood T cells in healthy people across ages (dated by TCRdb to 2015 to 2017). About the study as a whole: In model experiments, template switching captured roughly one uniquely barcoded TCR beta cDNA molecule for every two T cells. The study analyzed two additional independent replicas of 1 million unique cDNA reads from the same blood draw for two donors, one aged 18 to 30 and one aged 80 or older. The donors were divided into four age groups: young (average approximately 17 years), middle-aged (approximately 42), aged (roughly 60) and long-lived (roughly 82). To avoid experimental bias, donors of different ages were spread randomly across the sequencing lanes. To track age-related changes in TCR beta repertoire diversity, the study relied on deep sequencing normalized with unique cDNA molecular identifiers. Summary of the overall study and its limitations: Donor CMV infection status was unknown, potentially confounding age-related changes in expanded clonotypes. Observed TCR beta diversity correlated strongly with the percentage of naive T cells measured by flow cytometry. Bulk unsorted PBMC profiling prevented conclusive comparison of naive and antigen-experienced compartments. Observed TCR beta diversity per million T cells fell roughly linearly with age, and a significant reduction was already apparent by age around 44. The long-lived group showed more naive CD4+ T cells, fewer expanded clones and increased TCR diversity than the aged group, suggesting age selection. Estimates of total diversity based on one million sequenced T cells were regarded as lower bounds and as underestimates.

Worth noting for this clonotype: Its antigen target is currently unknown. The sample holds no much larger clone one base away, and base qualities are not on file.

The receptor library was made with 5' RACE. TCRdb lists the instrument as Illumina HiSeq 2500. A second PCR of roughly 7 to 11 cycles was performed with a sample-barcoded 5' primer and a J-beta primer mix. Each TCR beta cDNA molecule received a unique molecular identifier from a template-switch 5' adaptor carrying 12 random nucleotides. Each sample yielded at least 2.5 million CDR3-containing paired-end reads. All of the RNA was converted into first-strand cDNA using the Mint cDNA synthesis kit, with a TRBC-specific oligonucleotide serving as the primer. Following uracil-DNA glycosylase treatment, a first 18-cycle PCR with universal primers M1SS and BC2_uni_R was performed on all cDNA. The study's processing was this. For normalization, 1 million high-quality reads, each with a distinct molecular identifier, were randomly selected from each sample. Reads sharing molecular identifiers were discarded rather than binned into consensus sequences. MiTCR, set to a Q25 quality threshold and the strictest error-elimination algorithm, was used for CDR3 identification, clonotype clustering and error correction. A nonparametric unseen species model using Euler transformation provided a lower-bound estimate of total TCR beta diversity. TCRdb reprocessed the public reads (quality trimming at Q25 with fastp, clone calling with MiXCR) and kept in-frame beta chains. Duplicate CDR3 protein sequences are folded into a single record with the most common DNA and genes. TCRdb's processing, not the authors' own work, is the source of the V and J calls. The sample table records 1.2 million to 1.5 million distinct CDR3 sequences; approximately 59% of these occur just once. Clones ranked in the top ten supply over 5% of the sample.

The donors were 40 or so Caucasian individuals from Russia, aged roughly 6 to 90 years, who were systemically healthy. Each donor gave ten milliliters of peripheral blood, collected into EDTA-treated Vacutainer tubes. Ficoll-Paque density-gradient centrifugation was used to isolate PBMCs, with at least 7 million per sample. Trizol reagent was used to extract total RNA from the PBMCs, yielding at least 6 micrograms per sample. The percentages of naive CD45RAhigh/CD27high T cells were determined by flow cytometry on a PBMC aliquot from every donor. The germline V gene specifies KGHSH as CDR1 and LQKENI as CDR2. V was cut back by 1 base and J by 2 bases, leaving a gap of 12 bases between them. Reading from cysteine to phenylalanine, the CDR3 counts 15 amino acids. Left in the record is the CDR3 DNA by itself, 45 bases read in frame from the first base.

This receptor was taken from a man younger than 35 in good health. The sequencing input was blood. This sequence uses TRBV18 and TRBJ2-7; the D gene cannot be named for sure. This receptor has the CDR3 CASSPRPSQTYEQYF. The nucleotide sequence reads as follows: TGTGCCAGCTCACCACGGCCAAGCCAAACCTACGAGCAGTACTTC.